The clone carrying this TCR beta chain was seen a handful of times. Its specificity is unknown. The CDR3 is 14 residues long. CDR1 SGHTA and CDR2 FQGTGA come from the germline V gene. V lost 6 bases, J lost 7 bases, and 9 bases stayed unmatched. The entry originates in a study of vaccination and CD4 T cells after COVID-19. Study overall: Six males and four females, two of them Hispanic, were enrolled as convalescents. Overlapping SARS-CoV-2, HCoV-NL63, HCoV-OC43 and HCoV-229E spike peptides were used to stimulate cells. Every culture used as a control got a CEFX pool, an HIV-1 Nef pool, or no peptide.

Sequencing of the DNA from cultured CD4+ T cells was carried out with the Oncomine TCR Beta short-read assay. Each CDR3 protein is one row after TCRdb ran MiXCR on the PCR reads. The sample lists about 19,000 distinct CDR3 sequences, about 39% occurring once. Treatment described: roughly 10-day PBMC culture with coronavirus spike peptide pools or control peptides (ViraFEST assay). Expanded clonotypes were found by TCR sequencing after peptide-pool stimulation (ViraFEST). The starting material was CD4+ T cells from blood, cultured in vitro, obtained after SARS-CoV-2 vaccination. This TCR was sampled from a human donor who had recovered from COVID-19. The chain uses TRBV7-3 and TRBJ1-2, with 9 bases lining up with TRBD1. The CDR3 loop reads CASRPGTGTGGYTF. CDR3 nucleotide sequence: TGTGCCAGCAGGCCGGGGACAGGGACAGGTGGCTACACCTTC.